This T cell receptor (beta chain) was sequenced in a study of response to subunit inactivated influenza vaccine. A single record per CDR3 protein comes from TCRdb applying MiXCR to the RT-PCR reads. The sample comprises about 780,000 distinct CDR3 sequences, roughly 18% of which are singletons, and approximately 11% rests with the top ten. The germline V and J ends were trimmed by 2 bases and 4 bases, with 8 bases remaining between them. The CDR3 length is 12 residues. The germline V gene has CDR1 GTSNPN and CDR2 SVGIG (reference sequence). The chain links TRBV30 to TRBJ1-2; D call uncertain. Specimen: PBMCs from blood, collected 5 days after vaccination. This clonotype originated in a man over 45 who received an inactivated influenza vaccine. The CDR3 region has the DNA TGTGCCTGGAGTTGGGTGGGCTATGGCTACACCTTC. It codes for CAWSWVGYGYTF.